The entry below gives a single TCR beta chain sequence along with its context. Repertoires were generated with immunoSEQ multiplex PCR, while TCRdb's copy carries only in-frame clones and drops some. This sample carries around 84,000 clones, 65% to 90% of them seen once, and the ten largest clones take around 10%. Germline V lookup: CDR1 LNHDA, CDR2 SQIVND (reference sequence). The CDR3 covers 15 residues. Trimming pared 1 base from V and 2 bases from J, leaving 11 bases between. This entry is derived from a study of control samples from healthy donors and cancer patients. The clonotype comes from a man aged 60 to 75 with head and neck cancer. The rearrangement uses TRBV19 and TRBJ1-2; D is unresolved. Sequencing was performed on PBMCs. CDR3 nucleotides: TGTGCCAGTAGTATAGTACAGAGTCCAAACTATGGCTACACCTTC. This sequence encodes CASSIVQSPNYGYTF.